These 19 T cell receptor beta chains were all obtained from the same sample, sequenced in a study of control samples from healthy donors and cancer patients. The table came from immunoSEQ multiplex PCR; TCRdb's copy has only in-frame clones and leaves some out. Of about 80,000 clones in the sample, roughly nine tenths were seen once. Sequencing was carried out using blood. The source is a man aged 50-59 years in good health.

The V gene is TRBV27, the J gene TRBJ2-1; 11 bases fit TRBD1. Germline V gene data show CDR1 as MNHEY and CDR2 as SMNVEV (reference sequence). This CDR3 region has 17 residues. Losses at the gene ends were 2 bases for V and 7 bases for J; bases not matched to a gene: 10. CDR3 residues: CASSLEDRGQSKNEQFF. DNA for the CDR3: TGTGCCAGCAGTTTAGAGGACAGGGGGCAAAGTAAGAATGAGCAGTTCTTC.

The rearrangement links TRBV7-2 to TRBJ1-3, with D possibly being TRBD1 (5 bases). This CDR3 spans 16 amino acids. Germline loops: CDR1 SGHTA, CDR2 FQGNSA. V lost 5 bases and J lost 3, with 17 bases in between. CDR3 protein: CASSPQGGAIGNTIYF. The CDR3 region has the DNA TGTGCCAGCAGCCCCCAGGGCGGGGCGATTGGAAACACCATATATTTT.

The CDR3 loop reads CASSGGTGVLSNQPQHF. The CDR3 bases are TGTGCCAGCTCTGGAGGGACAGGGGTTCTTAGCAATCAGCCCCAGCATTTT. The chain uses TRBV28 and TRBJ1-5, with 10 bases fitting TRBD1. Germline V gene lookup returns CDR1 MDHEN and CDR2 SYDVKM. This CDR3 is built from 17 residues. Unmatched junction bases numbered 10, after V lost 8 bases and J lost 0 bases.

The chain recombines TRBV30 with TRBJ1-2; 8 bases are a match to TRBD1. Trimming cost V 2 bases and J 3 bases; bases outside gene matches: 5. CDR1 and CDR2 (germline): GTSNPN, SVGIG (reference sequence). This CDR3 region has 14 residues. DNA for the CDR3: TGTGCCTGGAGTCAGACAGGGGCCTACTATGGCTACACCTTC. The encoded protein is CAWSQTGAYYGYTF. Full variable domain (rest looked up from reference TRBV30 and TRBJ1-2): SQTIHQWPATLVQPVGSPLSLECTVEGTSNPNLYWYRQAAGRGLQLLFYSVGIGQISSEVPQNLSASRPQDRQFILSSKKLLLSDSGFYLCAWSQTGAYYGYTFGSGTRLTVV.

The chain is built from TRBV29-1 and TRBJ2-1; 10 nucleotides match TRBD2. V was pared by 5 bases and J by 7 bases, with 11 bases of the junction left unmatched. The CDR3 has 15 residues. In germline, CDR1 is SQVTM, CDR2 ANQGSEA. DNA for the CDR3: TGCAGCGTTAACAGCGGGGGGGTGGACATGAATGAGCAGTTCTTC. Amino acids: CSVNSGGVDMNEQFF.

This clone was counted a few times. This chain joins TRBV4-1 and TRBJ2-7, with D perhaps matching TRBD1 (7 bases). Germline V gene data show CDR1 as MGHRA and CDR2 as YSYEKL. V was cut by 3 bases and J by 1 base, with 13 bases left in between. The CDR3 is made up of 15 amino acids. The CDR3 here is CASSQAAGQSYEQYF. Written as DNA, the CDR3 is TGCGCCAGCAGCCAGGCGGCGGGACAGTCCTACGAGCAGTACTTC.

V and J are TRBV6-5 and TRBJ2-3; D is perhaps TRBD2 (6 bases). Germline V CDR1 and CDR2: MNHEY, SVGAGI. CDR3 size: 14 residues. Trimming took 8 bases from V and 0 from J, leaving 12 bases between them. The CDR3 is CASDRDFSTDTQYF. CDR3 nucleotides: TGTGCCAGCGATCGGGACTTTAGCACAGATACGCAGTATTTT.

This chain joins TRBV14 and TRBJ2-1; 11 bases are a match to TRBD2. The CDR3 has 16 residues. Germline CDR1 and CDR2: SGHDN and FVKESK. J was trimmed by 4 bases and V by 3 bases; bases with no gene match: 5. The CDR3 here is CASSHILAGDYNEQFF. In DNA, the CDR3 is TGTGCCAGCAGCCACATACTAGCGGGGGATTACAATGAGCAGTTCTTC. The variable domain in full, completed from reference TRBV14 and TRBJ2-1, reads EAGVTQFPSHSVIEKGQTVTLRCDPISGHDNLYWYRRVMGKEIKFLLHFVKESKQDESGMPNNRFLAERTGGTYSTLKVQPAELEDSGVYFCASSHILAGDYNEQFFGPGTRLTVL.

This rearrangement joins TRBV5-4 to TRBJ2-6, with 13 bases matching TRBD2. V was pared by 2 bases and J by 2 bases, with 1 base of the junction left unmatched. CDR1 is SGHNT, CDR2 YYREEE, per germline (reference sequence). This CDR3 has 17 amino acids. CDR3 loop: CASSLLAGGPGANVLTF. The CDR3 nucleotides read TGTGCCAGCAGCTTACTAGCGGGGGGGCCTGGGGCCAACGTCCTGACTTTC.

The chain recombines TRBV6-4 with TRBJ2-2; no definite D call. The V gene lost 5 bases and the J gene lost 6 bases, with 13 bases spanning the gap. The CDR3 contains 14 residues. CDR1 MRHNA and CDR2 SNTAGT come from the germline V gene. The CDR3 DNA reads TGTGCCAGCAGTTCGGCAGAAACCCCCGGGGAGCTGTTTTTT. Translated, it gives CASSSAETPGELFF.

V usage is TRBV19 and J usage is TRBJ2-1; 9 bases align to TRBD2. This CDR3 comprises 16 residues. J was trimmed by 7 bases and V by 1 base; bases with no gene match: 8. Per the germline V gene, CDR1 is LNHDA and CDR2 is SQIVND (reference sequence). The CDR3, as DNA: TGTGCCAGTAGTATAGGAGATAGCGGGGGAGTGAATGAGCAGTTCTTC. This encodes CASSIGDSGGVNEQFF.

The rearrangement joins TRBV7-9 to TRBJ2-5; 8 positions agree with TRBD2. J lost 5 bases, V lost 5 bases, and 4 bases had no gene match. This CDR3 region has 13 residues. Germline V gives CDR1 SEHNR, CDR2 FQNEAQ (reference sequence). The CDR3 here is CASSTSGRETQYF. The CDR3 region has the DNA TGTGCCAGCAGCACTAGCGGTCGCGAGACCCAGTACTTC.

The V call is TRBV24-1, the J call TRBJ2-1, with 7 bases aligning to TRBD2. V shed 1 base and J 1 base; nucleotides not matched to a gene: 6. The germline CDR1 and CDR2 sequences are KGHDR and SFDVKD. The CDR3 has 17 residues. Here the CDR3 DNA reads TGTGCCACCAGTGATTTAGGACGGGAGGAATCCTACAATGAGCAGTTCTTC. Translated, it gives CATSDLGREESYNEQFF.

V and J are TRBV2 and TRBJ1-1; D possibly corresponds to TRBD1 (5 bases). V was clipped by 6 bases and J by 1 base, with 12 bases between them. This CDR3 region has 14 residues. CDR1 SNHLY and CDR2 FYNNEI come from the germline V gene. This chain's CDR3 is CASRPDQGNTEAFF. CDR3 nucleotide sequence: TGTGCCAGCAGGCCAGATCAGGGGAACACTGAAGCTTTCTTT.

The CDR3, as DNA: TGTGCCAGCAGCCAAGCTACAGGGGAGGACAATGAGCAGTTCTTC. This translates into CASSQATGEDNEQFF. The V and J genes are TRBV5-8 and TRBJ2-1; a possible D gene is TRBD1 (7 bases). Per germline, CDR1 SGHTS and CDR2 YDEGEE. The CDR3 spans 15 residues. The V end lost 4 bases, the J end lost 5 bases, and 16 bases lay between the germline ends. The full variable domain, completed using reference TRBV5-8 and TRBJ2-1, is EAGVTQSPTHLIKTRGQQATLRCSPISGHTSVYWYQQALGLGLQFLLWYDEGEERNRGNFPPRFSGRQFPNYSSELNVNALELEDSALYLCASSQATGEDNEQFFGPGTRLTVL.

This clone is termed medium-sized. The CDR3 loop reads CASSPGTKPYNEQFF. The CDR3 DNA is TGTGCCAGCAGCCCGGGGACCAAGCCCTACAATGAGCAGTTCTTC. The chain joins TRBV7-9 to TRBJ2-1, with D perhaps given as TRBD1 or TRBD2 (5 bases each). V was shortened by 5 bases and J by 2 bases, with 13 bases between the two germline ends. Germline V CDR1 and CDR2: SEHNR, FQNEAQ (reference sequence). The CDR3 runs to 15 residues.

The chain is built from TRBV7-2 and TRBJ1-6, with a weak D call TRBD1 (6 bases). The CDR3 loop spans 14 amino acids. CDR1 SGHTA and CDR2 FQGNSA come from the germline V gene. Trimming took 5 bases from V and 7 from J, leaving 12 bases between them. CDR3: CASSMDSRNSPLHF. CDR3 in DNA: TGTGCCAGCAGCATGGACAGCCGGAATTCACCCCTCCACTTT.

The chain joins TRBV6-5 to TRBJ1-5, with D tentatively TRBD1 (5 bases). Germline CDR1 and CDR2: MNHEY and SVGAGI. This CDR3 comprises 15 residues. V lost 5 bases and J lost 2, with 13 bases in between. The CDR3 sequence is CASSIRDGGNQPQHF. The CDR3 DNA reads TGTGCCAGCAGTATACGGGACGGGGGCAATCAGCCCCAGCATTTT.

The V gene is TRBV10-2, the J gene TRBJ2-1; the D is unclear. The germline CDR1 and CDR2 sequences are WSHSY and SAAADI. The CDR3 consists of 12 residues. The ends were cut back, 6 bases at V and 6 bases at J, with 9 bases in the middle. The CDR3, as DNA: TGCGCCAGCAGGGGCCCTAGCAATGAGCAGTTCTTC. Translation: CASRGPSNEQFF.